These 16 T cell receptor beta chains were sequenced from one sample in a study of cytomegalovirus exposure and HLA in healthy donors. Generated by immunoSEQ multiplex PCR, the TCRdb table keeps only in-frame clones and is missing some. The table includes approximately 230,000 clones, more than 75% detected once. The sequenced sample consisted of PBMCs. Every receptor here comes from a man between 18 and 35 years old in good health and CMV-seropositive.

This chain uses TRBV25-1 with TRBJ1-2; D is unresolved. Germline V gene data show CDR1 as MGHDK and CDR2 as SYGVNS. V was cut by 2 bases and J by 8 bases, with 15 bases left in between. CDR3 length: 14 residues. CDR3 loop: CASSEGNQLVGYTF. The DNA for the CDR3 is TGTGCCAGCAGTGAAGGGAACCAATTAGTCGGCTACACCTTC.

The J gene is TRBJ2-5, the V gene TRBV5-1; D could derive from TRBD1 or TRBD2 (5 bases each). The ends were cut back, 4 bases at V and 1 base at J, with 8 bases in the middle. CDR3 length: 13 residues. Germline V gene data show CDR1 as SGHRS and CDR2 as YFSETQ. The CDR3: CASSRDPQETQYF. The CDR3 DNA is TGCGCCAGCAGCCGGGACCCCCAAGAGACCCAGTACTTC.

The CDR3 nucleotides read TGTGCCAGCAGTCCTACTAGGGATACGCAGTATTTT. Amino acids: CASSPTRDTQYF. V is TRBV7-2 and J is TRBJ2-3; maybe TRBD2 (5 bases). This CDR3 spans 12 amino acids. Trimming cost V 6 bases and J 6 bases, with 10 bases left between them. CDR1 and CDR2 (germline): SGHTA, FQGNSA.

The chain uses TRBV6-5 and TRBJ1-5; D is unresolved. Germline CDR1 reads MNHEY; CDR2 reads SVGAGI. CDR3 length equals 14 residues. V lost 2 bases and J 7 bases, leaving 12 bases between the germline ends. The CDR3 is CASSYGRGWQPQHF. CDR3 DNA: TGTGCCAGCAGTTACGGGCGGGGTTGGCAGCCCCAGCATTTT.

V gene TRBV5-1 combines with J gene TRBJ1-3; the D gene is possibly TRBD1 (5 bases). The CDR3 extends over 14 amino acids. Germline loops: CDR1 SGHRS, CDR2 YFSETQ. V gave up 0 bases and J gave up 4 bases, with 8 bases separating them. CDR3 amino acids: CASSLGGLGNTIYF. CDR3 sequence (DNA): TGCGCCAGCAGCTTGGGGGGCCTCGGAAACACCATATATTTT.

The chain combines TRBV6-1 with TRBJ1-1, with 7 bases matching TRBD1. Germline loops: CDR1 MNHNS, CDR2 SASEGT. Trimming at V came to 2 bases and at J to 4 bases, leaving 7 bases not matched to a gene. The CDR3 extends over 15 amino acids. CDR3 nucleotides: TGTGCCAGCAGTGAATATTTCAACAGGGGCACTGAAGCTTTCTTT. Its translation: CASSEYFNRGTEAFF.

The chain has TRBV11-2 and TRBJ2-1; D is unclear. V was clipped by 1 base and J by 9 bases, with 7 bases between them. Germline V gene lookup returns CDR1 SGHAT and CDR2 FQNNGV. The CDR3 totals 12 residues. CDR3 residues: CASSLGLPEQFF. The CDR3 DNA follows: TGTGCCAGCAGCTTAGGCTTACCTGAGCAGTTCTTC.

This chain connects TRBV4-2 to TRBJ1-5; TRBD1 matches 7 bases. Germline-derived CDR1 and CDR2 are LGHNA and YNFKEQ. V dropped 0 bases and J dropped 6; count of bases not matched to a gene: 5. The CDR3 contains 15 residues. CDR3 in amino acids: CASSQDWDRTQPQHF. DNA of the CDR3: TGTGCCAGCAGCCAAGATTGGGACAGAACTCAGCCCCAGCATTTT.

The chain uses TRBV6-1 and TRBJ2-7; possible D gene TRBD2, 6 bases. Germline-derived CDR1 and CDR2 are MNHNS and SASEGT. This CDR3 comprises 13 residues. Trimming pared 8 bases from V and 0 bases from J, leaving 11 bases between. Here the CDR3 DNA reads TGTGCCAGCGCCCGGGACTTCTCCTACGAGCAGTACTTC. Translation gives CASARDFSYEQYF.

This rearrangement joins TRBV7-8 to TRBJ1-5; D is undetermined. Trimming took off 3 bases at V and 3 bases at J, with 9 bases between the two ends. Germline V gene sequence: CDR1 SGHVS, CDR2 FQNEAQ. This CDR3 has 14 residues. CDR3 DNA: TGTGCCAGCAGCTTGAGACGGTTCAATCAGCCCCAGCATTTT. Its translation is CASSLRRFNQPQHF. The entire variable domain, with the rest obtained from reference TRBV7-8 and TRBJ1-5, is as follows: GAGVSQSPRYKVAKRGQDVALRCDPISGHVSLFWYQQALGQGPEFLTYFQNEAQLDKSGLPSDRFFAERPEGSVSTLKIQRTQQEDSAVYLCASSLRRFNQPQHFGDGTRLSIL.

This chain connects TRBV6-6 to TRBJ2-3; unclear D gene. This CDR3 has 15 amino acids. Trimming removed 11 bases from V and 0 bases from J, with 18 bases in between. CDR1 and CDR2 (germline): MNHNY, SVGAGI (reference sequence). The CDR3 loop is CASRRWSTSTDTQYF. The CDR3 nucleotides are TGTGCCTCACGACGATGGAGCACAAGCACAGATACGCAGTATTTT.

CDR3 sequence reads: CASRPMTGVGTGELFF. The CDR3, as DNA: TGTGCCAGCAGACCTATGACAGGGGTCGGCACCGGGGAGCTGTTTTTT. This chain connects TRBV2 to TRBJ2-2, with 8 bases aligning to TRBD1. The CDR3 consists of 16 residues. Germline values: CDR1 SNHLY, CDR2 FYNNEI. With 6 bases clipped from V and 4 bases from J, the junction kept 10 bases outside the gene matches. Based on the CDR3 plus reference TRBV2 and TRBJ2-2, the full variable domain is EPEVTQTPSHQVTQMGQEVILRCVPISNHLYFYWYRQILGQKVEFLVSFYNNEISEKSEIFDDQFSVERPDGSNFTLKIRSTKLEDSAMYFCASRPMTGVGTGELFFGEGSRLTVL.

The table lists this clone with a count of one. The rearrangement joins TRBV7-8 to TRBJ1-5; maybe TRBD1 (5 bases). The CDR3 extends over 16 amino acids. V lost 2 bases, J lost 6 bases, and 17 bases lay in between. Germline CDR1 reads SGHVS; CDR2 reads FQNEAQ. The CDR3, as DNA: TGTGCCAGCAGCTTATATAAGGGGATCTCGATTCAGCCCCAGCATTTT. Translation gives CASSLYKGISIQPQHF.

The chain combines TRBV30 with TRBJ2-5, with 12 nucleotides matching TRBD2. The junction had 4 bases not matched to a gene; V was cut back by 4 bases and J by 4 bases. CDR3 length equals 14 residues. The germline gives CDR1 GTSNPN, CDR2 SVGIG (reference sequence). The DNA of the CDR3 is TGTGCCTGGAAGCTAGCGGGAGGGTTAGAGACCCAGTACTTC. Translated, it gives CAWKLAGGLETQYF.

The gene calls are TRBV4-1 and TRBJ2-1; D is possibly TRBD1 or TRBD2 (5 bases each). This CDR3 has 17 residues. Deletions cut 3 bases from V and 7 bases from J, with 22 bases between. Germline values: CDR1 MGHRA, CDR2 YSYEKL. CDR3 in amino acids: CASSHLQEEVQLNEQFF. For the CDR3, the DNA is TGCGCCAGCAGCCACCTACAGGAGGAAGTTCAATTGAATGAGCAGTTCTTC.

CDR3: CASSPLAGGTDTQYF. For the CDR3, the DNA is TGCGCCAGCAGCCCTCTAGCGGGAGGCACAGATACGCAGTATTTT. The V gene is TRBV4-1, the J gene TRBJ2-3, with 10 bases fitting TRBD2. The CDR3 loop spans 15 amino acids. Per germline, CDR1 MGHRA and CDR2 YSYEKL. V shed 4 bases and J 1 base; nucleotides not matched to a gene: 2.